The 28 T cell receptor beta chains listed next were all sequenced from one sample in a study of blood T cell repertoires in COVID-19. TCRdb's table, derived via immunoSEQ multiplex PCR, lists solely in-frame clones and lacks some. Among around 60,000 clones listed, over 75% were seen once. The specimen was peripheral blood. Receptor source: a woman aged 55 to 70 with active COVID-19.

V usage is TRBV7-3 and J usage is TRBJ2-2, with D uncertain. This CDR3 region has 14 residues. The V gene's germline CDR1 is SGHTA and CDR2 FQGTGA. Trimming took off 4 bases at V and 3 bases at J, with 9 bases between the two ends. The CDR3 DNA sequence: TGTGCCAGCAGCTCCAGACTGGACACCGGGGAGCTGTTTTTT. Residues: CASSSRLDTGELFF.

This chain links TRBV18 with TRBJ2-2, with TRBD2 matching over 11 bases. Per the germline V gene, CDR1 is KGHSH and CDR2 is LQKENI. The CDR3 runs 17 residues. V trimming: 1 base; J trimming: 1 base; junction bases outside the gene matches: 2. This CDR3 reads CASSPRLAGLNTGELFF. CDR3 nucleotide sequence: TGTGCCAGCTCACCACGACTAGCGGGGCTGAACACCGGGGAGCTGTTTTTT.

J is TRBJ2-7 and V is TRBV4-2; 10 nucleotides agree with TRBD1. Germline V gives CDR1 LGHNA, CDR2 YNFKEQ. V shed 3 bases and J 1 base; nucleotides not matched to a gene: 6. There are 16 residues in the CDR3. The chain's CDR3 is CASSHLPGQGSYEQYF. The CDR3 bases are TGTGCCAGCAGCCATCTTCCGGGACAGGGGTCCTACGAGCAGTACTTC.

The V call is TRBV3-1 (or the pseudogene TRBV3-2), the J call TRBJ2-2; a weak D match, TRBD2 (7 bases). Germline lookup yields CDR1 LGHDT and CDR2 YNNKEL (reference sequence). The CDR3 loop spans 17 amino acids. V was shortened by 3 bases and J by 4 bases, with 18 bases between the two germline ends. The CDR3, as DNA: TGTGCCAGCAGCCAGGCCTTTAGGGGGGGTCTCACCGGGGAGCTGTTTTTT. This codes for CASSQAFRGGLTGELFF.

The chain employs TRBV19 and TRBJ2-5; D not certain. V was pared by 1 base and J by 5 bases, with 11 bases between. Germline CDR1 LNHDA, CDR2 SQIVND (reference sequence). This CDR3 spans 14 amino acids. Written as DNA, the CDR3 is TGTGCCAGTAGTATAGGGAGCAGTAGGGAGACCCAGTACTTC. As protein: CASSIGSSRETQYF.

The V call is TRBV29-1, the J call TRBJ2-7; D gene unclear. Trimming stripped 2 bases from V and 3 bases from J, with 5 bases between. The CDR3 is made up of 11 amino acids. Germline-derived CDR1 and CDR2 are SQVTM and ANQGSEA. The CDR3 is CSVESNYEQYF. DNA for the CDR3: TGCAGCGTTGAATCCAACTACGAGCAGTACTTC.

This sequence joins TRBV27 and TRBJ2-7; 8 bases agree with TRBD1. The length of the CDR3 is 15 residues. Germline CDR1 and CDR2: MNHEY and SMNVEV (reference sequence). V shed 5 bases, J shed 2 bases, and the junction held 8 bases outside the gene matches. The CDR3 protein is CASSPQGVGAYEQYF. Here the CDR3 DNA reads TGTGCCAGCAGTCCACAGGGGGTGGGGGCCTACGAGCAGTACTTC.

This chain links TRBV5-6 with TRBJ1-2; no definite D call. CDR1 is SGHDT, CDR2 YYEEEE, per germline. The CDR3 is 14 amino acids. The germline V and J ends were trimmed by 0 bases and 5 bases, with 11 bases remaining between them. The CDR3: CASSLVESIYGYTF. CDR3 coding DNA: TGTGCCAGCAGCTTGGTAGAGTCTATTTATGGCTACACCTTC.

The CDR3: CACGVKSTGANVLTF. Here the CDR3 DNA reads TGTGCCTGCGGGGTAAAAAGCACTGGGGCCAACGTCCTGACTTTC. The chain joins TRBV30 to TRBJ2-6, with a possible D match to TRBD2 (5 bases). Per the germline V gene, CDR1 is GTSNPN and CDR2 is SVGIG (reference sequence). Trimming stripped 6 bases from V and 2 bases from J, with 14 bases between. The CDR3 covers 15 residues.

The chain employs TRBV27 and TRBJ1-5; D is ambiguous. CDR1 is MNHEY and CDR2 is SMNVEV in the germline V gene (reference sequence). Trimming took 8 bases from V and 0 from J, leaving 8 bases between them. The length of the CDR3 is 13 residues. CDR3 coding DNA: TGTGCCAGCTCACAGAATAGCAATCAGCCCCAGCATTTT. It codes for CASSQNSNQPQHF.

The chain is built from TRBV7-9 and TRBJ1-1; unclear D gene. Germline CDR1 reads SEHNR; CDR2 reads FQNEAQ (reference sequence). This CDR3 has 12 amino acids. Trimming pared 5 bases from V and 8 bases from J, leaving 12 bases between. CDR3 protein: CASSLPPGEAFF. The CDR3 coding sequence is TGTGCCAGCAGCCTCCCCCCCGGGGAAGCTTTCTTT.

The chain carries TRBV7-7 and TRBJ2-3; D perhaps matches TRBD2 (6 bases). Trimming stripped 7 bases from V and 4 bases from J, with 15 bases between. The CDR3 contains 14 residues. Germline V CDR1 and CDR2: SSHAT, FNYEAQ (reference sequence). In DNA form, the CDR3 reads TGTGCCAGCACCCCCGGAGGGCCGTCAGATACGCAGTATTTT. It translates to CASTPGGPSDTQYF. The full variable domain, completed using reference TRBV7-7 and TRBJ2-3, is GAGVSQSPRYKVTKRGQDVTLRCDPISSHATLYWYQQALGQGPEFLTYFNYEAQPDKSGLPSDRFSAERPEGSISTLTIQRTEQRDSAMYRCASTPGGPSDTQYFGPGTRLTVL.

The chain recombines TRBV5-5 with TRBJ1-2, with D possibly being TRBD1 (6 bases). Trimming took off 5 bases at V and 0 bases at J, with 17 bases between the two ends. Germline V gene sequence: CDR1 SGHKS, CDR2 YYEKEE (reference sequence). CDR3 length: 16 residues. DNA for the CDR3: TGTGCCAGCAGTAGGGATGGGACACATCCTAACTATGGCTACACCTTC. Translation: CASSRDGTHPNYGYTF.

This chain's CDR3 is CAWSVGGGGAKNIQYF. The CDR3 region has the DNA TGTGCCTGGAGTGTCGGGGGCGGGGGCGCCAAAAACATTCAGTACTTC. This chain uses TRBV30 with TRBJ2-4; D perhaps matches TRBD2 (7 bases). From germline, CDR1 is GTSNPN and CDR2 SVGIG (reference sequence). Trimming removed 0 bases at V and 1 base at J, with 13 bases between. The length of the CDR3 is 16 residues. Variable domain in full (rest from reference TRBV30 and TRBJ2-4): SQTIHQWPATLVQPVGSPLSLECTVEGTSNPNLYWYRQAAGRGLQLLFYSVGIGQISSEVPQNLSASRPQDRQFILSSKKLLLSDSGFYLCAWSVGGGGAKNIQYFGAGTRLSVL.

The chain is built from TRBV21-1 and TRBJ1-2; the listed D gene, TRBD1, was not tested against the DNA. TRBV21-1 is labeled a pseudogene. This CDR3 comprises 14 residues. CDR3 DNA sequence: TGTGCCAGCAGCAAACGACAGGGGTCGGGTGGCTACACCTTC. Its translation is CASSKRQGSGGYTF.

The rearrangement uses TRBV7-8 and TRBJ1-1; 7 bases agree with TRBD1. Trimming removed 3 bases from V and 5 bases from J; junction bases left unmatched: 6. Germline V gene data show CDR1 as SGHVS and CDR2 as FQNEAQ. This CDR3 is built from 14 residues. The CDR3 coding sequence is TGTGCCAGCAGCTTCGGACAGGACGGGACTGAAGCTTTCTTT. Protein sequence: CASSFGQDGTEAFF.

The gene calls are TRBV5-4 and TRBJ1-1, with 9 bases fitting TRBD1. The CDR3 length is 15 residues. The junction had 5 bases not matched to a gene; V was cut back by 0 bases and J by 5 bases. The germline gives CDR1 SGHNT, CDR2 YYREEE (reference sequence). The CDR3 sequence: CASSLGQGVSTEAFF. The CDR3 bases are TGTGCCAGCAGCTTGGGACAGGGGGTTTCAACTGAAGCTTTCTTT.

The gene calls are TRBV7-9 and TRBJ2-3; 9 bases agree with TRBD1. The V gene's germline CDR1 is SEHNR and CDR2 FQNEAQ (reference sequence). This CDR3 has 16 residues. V was clipped by 5 bases and J by 4 bases; unmatched bases: 10. The CDR3 region has the DNA TGTGCCAGCAGCCGGAGGACAGGGGCAGTCCCAGATACGCAGTATTTT. It yields the protein CASSRRTGAVPDTQYF.

The genes are TRBV4-1 and TRBJ2-3; 7 nucleotides match TRBD1. The germline V gene has CDR1 MGHRA and CDR2 YSYEKL. V lost 2 bases to trimming and J lost 0 bases; unmatched junction nucleotides: 8. This CDR3 comprises 17 residues. CDR3 in DNA: TGCGCCAGCAGCCAAACAAGGGGGACAGCTAGCACAGATACGCAGTATTTT. Its translation is CASSQTRGTASTDTQYF.

DNA for the CDR3: TGTGCCAGCAGTTTATGGGGGGGCACTGAAGCTTTCTTT. Translation gives CASSLWGGTEAFF. The chain couples TRBV12-3 or TRBV12-4 to TRBJ1-1; tentative D call: TRBD1 (5 bases). V lost 2 bases and J 4 bases, leaving 8 bases between the germline ends. This CDR3 has 13 residues.

This chain joins TRBV2 and TRBJ1-1; D gene ambiguous. Trimming shortened V by 7 bases and J by 0 bases, and 3 bases separated the two germline ends. In germline, CDR1 is SNHLY, CDR2 FYNNEI. The CDR3 contains 11 residues. Here the CDR3 reads CASTMNTEAFF. CDR3 in DNA: TGTGCCAGCACTATGAACACTGAAGCTTTCTTT.

This clone was counted a single time. V is TRBV5-1 and J is TRBJ1-3; no definite D call. Trimming took 0 bases from V and 2 from J, leaving 15 bases between them. The germline V gene encodes CDR1 SGHRS and CDR2 YFSETQ. The CDR3 is made up of 17 amino acids. The CDR3 region has the DNA TGCGCCAGCAGCTTGGGTCGGAGTCGTGTGGCTGGAAACACCATATATTTT. It codes for CASSLGRSRVAGNTIYF.

The gene calls are TRBV7-2 and TRBJ1-1, with TRBD1 matching 10 bases. This CDR3 spans 14 amino acids. Trimming removed 5 bases from V and 5 bases from J; junction bases left unmatched: 5. CDR1 is SGHTA and CDR2 is FQGNSA in the germline V gene. The CDR3 protein is CASSATGGVTEAFF. The DNA of the CDR3 is TGTGCCAGCAGCGCGACAGGGGGCGTTACTGAAGCTTTCTTT.

The J gene is TRBJ2-3, the V gene TRBV5-1; tentative D call: TRBD1 (6 bases). V lost 0 bases to trimming and J lost 0 bases, with 14 bases between them. Germline V gene sequence: CDR1 SGHRS, CDR2 YFSETQ. This CDR3 is built from 17 residues. CDR3 sequence (DNA): TGCGCCAGCAGCTTGGGGGCACAGGGAATAAGCACAGATACGCAGTATTTT. It translates to CASSLGAQGISTDTQYF.

The rearrangement links TRBV2 to TRBJ1-5, with D hard to call. Germline V CDR1 and CDR2: SNHLY, FYNNEI. The CDR3 has 14 amino acids. Trimming took 6 bases from V and 1 from J, leaving 10 bases between them. This chain's CDR3 is CASRGRVSNQPQHF. As DNA, the CDR3 is TGTGCCAGCAGGGGCAGAGTGAGCAATCAGCCCCAGCATTTT.

The chain is built from TRBV5-1 and TRBJ1-2, with D tentatively TRBD1 (6 bases). The length of the CDR3 is 14 residues. Germline V CDR1 and CDR2: SGHRS, YFSETQ. V was trimmed by 0 bases and J by 7 bases, leaving 13 bases between them. The chain's CDR3 is CASSLGQGSGGYTF. The CDR3 DNA is TGCGCCAGCAGCTTGGGGCAGGGGTCGGGTGGCTACACCTTC. The full variable domain, its missing parts supplied by reference TRBV5-1 and TRBJ1-2, is KAGVTQTPRYLIKTRGQQVTLSCSPISGHRSVSWYQQTPGQGLQFLFEYFSETQRNKGNFPGRFSGRQFSNSRSEMNVSTLELGDSALYLCASSLGQGSGGYTFGSGTRLTVV.

This chain uses TRBV6-2 or TRBV6-3 with TRBJ1-2; a possible D gene is TRBD1 (6 bases). The germline gives CDR1 MNHEY, CDR2 SVGEGT. V dropped 4 bases and J dropped 7 bases, with 16 bases sitting between them. The CDR3 totals 14 residues. This CDR3 is CASSFQPGQGGYTF. CDR3 coding DNA: TGTGCCAGCAGTTTTCAACCGGGACAAGGTGGCTACACCTTC.

The J gene is TRBJ1-1, the V gene TRBV7-2; TRBD1 aligns across 11 bases. The V gene's germline CDR1 is SGHTA and CDR2 FQGNSA. The CDR3 loop spans 14 amino acids. V lost 5 bases and J lost 10; bases outside the gene matches: 9. CDR3 bases: TGTGCCAGCAGCAGAGAAGGACAGGGGGCTTTAGCTTTCTTT. Its translation is CASSREGQGALAFF.